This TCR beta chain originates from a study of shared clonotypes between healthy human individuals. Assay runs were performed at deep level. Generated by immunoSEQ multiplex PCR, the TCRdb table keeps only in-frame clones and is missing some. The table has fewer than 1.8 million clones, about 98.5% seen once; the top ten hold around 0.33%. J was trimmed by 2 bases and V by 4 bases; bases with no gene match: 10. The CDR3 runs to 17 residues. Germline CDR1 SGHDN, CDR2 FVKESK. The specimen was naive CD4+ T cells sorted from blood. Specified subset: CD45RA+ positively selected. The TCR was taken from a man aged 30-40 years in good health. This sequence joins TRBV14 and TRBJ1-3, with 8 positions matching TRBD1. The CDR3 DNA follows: TGTGCCAGCAGCCGAGCCGGACAGGGTTTTGCTGGAAACACCATATATTTT. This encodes CASSRAGQGFAGNTIYF.